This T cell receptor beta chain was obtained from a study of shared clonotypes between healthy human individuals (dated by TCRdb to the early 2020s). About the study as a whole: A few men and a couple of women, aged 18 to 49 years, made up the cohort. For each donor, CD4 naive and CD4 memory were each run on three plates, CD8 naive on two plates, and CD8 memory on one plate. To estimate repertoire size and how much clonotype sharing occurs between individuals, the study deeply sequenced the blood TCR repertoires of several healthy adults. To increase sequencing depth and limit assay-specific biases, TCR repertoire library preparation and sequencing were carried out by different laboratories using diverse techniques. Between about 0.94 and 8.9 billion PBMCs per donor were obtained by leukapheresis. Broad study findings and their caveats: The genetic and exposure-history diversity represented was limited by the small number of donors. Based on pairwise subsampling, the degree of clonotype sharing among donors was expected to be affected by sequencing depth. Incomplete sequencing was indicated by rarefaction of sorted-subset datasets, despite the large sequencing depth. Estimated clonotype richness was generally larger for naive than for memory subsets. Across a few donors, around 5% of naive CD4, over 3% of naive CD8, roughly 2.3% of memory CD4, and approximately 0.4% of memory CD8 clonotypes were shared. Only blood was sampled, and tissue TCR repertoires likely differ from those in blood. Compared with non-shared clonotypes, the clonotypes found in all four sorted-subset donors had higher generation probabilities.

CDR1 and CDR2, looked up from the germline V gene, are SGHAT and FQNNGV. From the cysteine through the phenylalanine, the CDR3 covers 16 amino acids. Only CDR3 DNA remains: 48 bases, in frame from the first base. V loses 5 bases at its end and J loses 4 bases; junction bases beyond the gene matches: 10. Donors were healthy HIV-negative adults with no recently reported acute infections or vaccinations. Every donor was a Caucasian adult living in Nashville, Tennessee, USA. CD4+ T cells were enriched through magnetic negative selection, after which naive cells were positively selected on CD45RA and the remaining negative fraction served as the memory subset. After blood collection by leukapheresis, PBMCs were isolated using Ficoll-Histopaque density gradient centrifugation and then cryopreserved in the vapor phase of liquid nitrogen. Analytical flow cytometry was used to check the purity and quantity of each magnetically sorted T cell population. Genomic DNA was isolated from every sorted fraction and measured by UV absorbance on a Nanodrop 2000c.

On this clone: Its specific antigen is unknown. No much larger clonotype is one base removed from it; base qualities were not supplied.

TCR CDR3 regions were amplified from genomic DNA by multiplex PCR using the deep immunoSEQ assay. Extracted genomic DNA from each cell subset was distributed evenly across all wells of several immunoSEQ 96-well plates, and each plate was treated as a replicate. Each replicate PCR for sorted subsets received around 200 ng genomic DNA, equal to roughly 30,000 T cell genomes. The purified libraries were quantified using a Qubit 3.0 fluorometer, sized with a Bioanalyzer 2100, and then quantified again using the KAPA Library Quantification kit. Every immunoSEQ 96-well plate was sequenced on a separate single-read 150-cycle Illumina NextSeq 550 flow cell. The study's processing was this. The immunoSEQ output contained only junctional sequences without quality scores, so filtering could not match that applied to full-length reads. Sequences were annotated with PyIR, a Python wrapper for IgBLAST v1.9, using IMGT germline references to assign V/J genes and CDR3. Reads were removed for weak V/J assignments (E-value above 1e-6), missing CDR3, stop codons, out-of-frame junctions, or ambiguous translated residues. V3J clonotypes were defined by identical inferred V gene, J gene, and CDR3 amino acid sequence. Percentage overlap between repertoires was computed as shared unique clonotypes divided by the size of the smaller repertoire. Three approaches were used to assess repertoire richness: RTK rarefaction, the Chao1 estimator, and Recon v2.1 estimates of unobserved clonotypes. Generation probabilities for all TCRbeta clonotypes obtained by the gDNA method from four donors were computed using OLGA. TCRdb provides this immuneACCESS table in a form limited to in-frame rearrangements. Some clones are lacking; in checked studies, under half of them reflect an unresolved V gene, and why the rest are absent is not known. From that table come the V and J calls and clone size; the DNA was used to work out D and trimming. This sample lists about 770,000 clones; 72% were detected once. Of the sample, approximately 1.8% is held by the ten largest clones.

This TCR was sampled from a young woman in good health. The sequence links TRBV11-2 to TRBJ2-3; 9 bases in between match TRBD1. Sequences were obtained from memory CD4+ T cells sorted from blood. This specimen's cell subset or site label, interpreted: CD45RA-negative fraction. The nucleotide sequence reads TGTGCCAGCAGCCCAGGACAGGGGCCCTTTTCAGATACGCAGTATTTT. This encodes CASSPGQGPFSDTQYF. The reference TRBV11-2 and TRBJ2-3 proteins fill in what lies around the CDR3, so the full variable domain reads EAGVAQSPRYKIIEKRQSVAFWCNPISGHATLYWYQQILGQGPKLLIQFQNNGVVDDSQLPKDRFSAERLKGVDSTLKIQPAKLEDSAVYLCASSPGQGPFSDTQYFGPGTRLTVL.